Listed below are T cell receptor beta chains from one sample, sequenced in a study of T cells in Graves' hyperthyroidism and ophthalmopathy. A single record per CDR3 protein comes from TCRdb applying MiXCR to the multiplex PCR reads. The sample has 270,000 or so distinct CDR3 sequences; around a quarter are singletons. Sequencing was carried out using blood. These receptors were collected from a man aged 35 to 55 with Graves' hyperthyroidism that later progressed to Graves' ophthalmopathy. CDR3s include the opening cysteine and the closing phenylalanine or tryptophan. D genes are given only for firm matches. Size is omitted from some rows. Given values are once, few, many or a class for expanded clones.

CASSSGQSDGYTF TGTGCCAGCAGTTCAGGACAGTCAGATGGCTACACCTTC TRBJ1-2 - TRBV28 few
CASSYIREEVEQYF TGTGCCAGCAGTTATATCAGGGAGGAAGTCGAGCAGTACTTC TRBJ2-7 - TRBV28 -
CSATTSAKHYEQYF TGCAGTGCTACTACTTCAGCCAAACACTACGAGCAGTACTTC TRBJ2-7 - TRBV20-1 many
CATSERTSAEAFF TGTGCCACCAGTGAGAGGACATCTGCTGAAGCTTTCTTT TRBJ1-1 - TRBV24-1 many
CSADLSGQYF TGCAGTGCCGATCTCTCCGGGCAGTACTTC TRBJ2-7 - TRBV20-1 many
CASSSRDRVLNQPQHF TGTGCCAGCAGCTCACGCGACAGGGTGTTAAATCAGCCCCAGCATTTT TRBJ1-5 TRBD1 TRBV7-3 many
CASSLASGRGETQYF TGTGCCAGCAGTTTAGCTAGCGGGAGAGGCGAGACCCAGTACTTC TRBJ2-5 TRBD2 TRBV12-3/TRBV12-4 many
CASSGGSEAHTIYF TGCGCCAGCAGCGGGGGGTCAGAGGCTCACACCATATATTTT TRBJ1-3 - TRBV5-1 many
CASRTGTGPSYEQYF TGTGCCAGCAGGACCGGGACAGGGCCCTCCTACGAGCAGTACTTC TRBJ2-7 TRBD1 TRBV6-2/TRBV6-3 -
CASRPSSGGVTQYF TGTGCCAGCCGGCCTTCTAGCGGGGGAGTGACCCAGTACTTC TRBJ2-5 TRBD2 TRBV13 few
CASSYVSSGRYEQYF TGTGCCAGCAGTTACGTTAGTAGCGGGAGGTACGAGCAGTACTTC TRBJ2-7 TRBD2 TRBV6-5 few
CASSLRDRGLDEQYF TGCGCCAGCAGCCTGCGGGACAGGGGGCTTGACGAGCAGTACTTC TRBJ2-7 TRBD1 TRBV4-1 many
CASSARGRAYEQYF TGTGCCAGCAGCGCCCGTGGCCGCGCCTACGAGCAGTACTTC TRBJ2-7 - TRBV7-9 many
CASSLMGGITETQYF TGTGCCAGCAGCTTAATGGGCGGGATCACAGAGACCCAGTACTTC TRBJ2-5 - TRBV7-2 many
CATSRGLSSANTEAFF TGTGCCACCAGCAGAGGATTATCATCAGCGAACACTGAAGCTTTCTTT TRBJ1-1 - TRBV15 many
CASSAAWGYGYTF TGTGCCAGCAGTGCGGCGTGGGGCTATGGCTACACCTTC TRBJ1-2 - TRBV12-3/TRBV12-4 -
CASSYSTGIGETQYF TGTGCCAGCAGTTACTCGACCGGCATTGGTGAGACCCAGTACTTC TRBJ2-5 - TRBV6-5 -
CASSWDNPNQPQHF TGCGCCAGCAGCTGGGACAACCCCAATCAGCCCCAGCATTTT TRBJ1-5 - TRBV5-1 many
CSARMGSGNTIYF TGCAGTGCTAGAATGGGATCTGGAAACACCATATATTTT TRBJ1-3 - TRBV20-1 many